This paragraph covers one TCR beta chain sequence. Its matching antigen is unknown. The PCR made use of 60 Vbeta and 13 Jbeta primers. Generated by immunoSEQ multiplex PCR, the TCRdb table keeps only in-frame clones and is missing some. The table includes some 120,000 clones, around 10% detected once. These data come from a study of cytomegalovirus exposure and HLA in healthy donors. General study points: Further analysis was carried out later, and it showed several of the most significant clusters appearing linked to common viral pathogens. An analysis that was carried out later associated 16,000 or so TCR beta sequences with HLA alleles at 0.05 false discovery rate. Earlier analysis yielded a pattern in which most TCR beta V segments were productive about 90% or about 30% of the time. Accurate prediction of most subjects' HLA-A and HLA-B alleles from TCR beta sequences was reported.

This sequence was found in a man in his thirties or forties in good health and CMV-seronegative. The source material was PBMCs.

DNA for the CDR3: TGTGCCATCAGTACGAGAAACAGGGACGGCTACACCTTC. Translation gives CAISTRNRDGYTF. The rearrangement joins TRBV10-3 to TRBJ1-2, with TRBD1 as a possible D gene (6 bases). This CDR3 contains 13 residues. V was cut by 5 bases and J by 8 bases, with 15 bases left in between. From germline, CDR1 is ENHRY and CDR2 SYGVKD.